This section outlines one TCR beta chain sequence together with its context. This specimen belongs to a study of blood T cell repertoires in COVID-19. Study at large: T cells, B-cell-depleted T cells, or PBMCs supplied cDNA or gDNA.

Some clones are missing from TCRdb's copy, which holds only in-frame ones; the method was immunoSEQ multiplex PCR. The repertoire consists of around 79,000 clones, with roughly 80% occurring once and the leading ten covering 6% to 7%. V was pared by 4 bases and J by 1 base, with 2 bases of the junction left unmatched. CDR1 and CDR2 from the germline V gene are MNHEY and SVGAGI. The CDR3 has 14 residues. This sequence joins TRBV6-5 and TRBJ1-1; 8 bases line up with TRBD1. Sequenced input: peripheral blood. The sequence was obtained from a woman aged 55-69 years with acute or convalescent COVID-19. CDR3 residues: CASSSDRGNTEAFF. Written as DNA, the CDR3 is TGTGCCAGCAGTTCTGACAGGGGGAACACTGAAGCTTTCTTT.